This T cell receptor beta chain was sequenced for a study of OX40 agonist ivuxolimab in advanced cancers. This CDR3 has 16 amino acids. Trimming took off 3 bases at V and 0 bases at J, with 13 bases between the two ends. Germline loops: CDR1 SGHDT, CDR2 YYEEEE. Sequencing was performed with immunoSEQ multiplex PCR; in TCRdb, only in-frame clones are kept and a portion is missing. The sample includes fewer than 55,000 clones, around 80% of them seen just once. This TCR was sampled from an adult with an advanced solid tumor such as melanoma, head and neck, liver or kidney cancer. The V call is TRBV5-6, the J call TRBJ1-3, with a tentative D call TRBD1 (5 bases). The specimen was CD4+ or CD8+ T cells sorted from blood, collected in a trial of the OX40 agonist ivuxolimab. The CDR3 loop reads CASSWNPGSSGNTIYF. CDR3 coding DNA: TGTGCCAGCAGCTGGAACCCAGGGAGCTCTGGAAACACCATATATTTT.